This T cell receptor beta chain was recorded in a study of blood T cell repertoires in COVID-19. Study details: The United States, Italy and Spain supplied acute and convalescent COVID-19 samples.

Germline-derived CDR1 and CDR2 are MGHRA and YSYEKL. The CDR3 is 14 amino acids. V gave up 6 bases and J gave up 6 bases; unmatched junction bases: 6. In the source study's methods: Amplification of reference gene primers was used by the study to estimate nucleated cell counts. Data came from immunoSEQ multiplex PCR; TCRdb stores just in-frame clones and leaves some out. Clonal size and the V and J genes are those of that table, whereas D and trimming came from the DNA. The sample yields hundreds of thousands of clones, about 88% seen once. Patients of the Seattle cohort, enrolled during active infection, were followed longitudinally.

The sequence was obtained from a woman in her 50s with COVID-19, enrolled during active disease. The chain has TRBV4-1 and TRBJ1-4; the match to TRBD1 covers 8 bases. The source material was peripheral blood. Here the CDR3 DNA reads TGCGCCAGCAGACGACAGGGGATGTATGAAAAACTGTTTTTT. Its translation is CASRRQGMYEKLFF.